These T cell receptor beta chains were read from a single sample in a study of somatic mutations in cytotoxic T cells in rheumatoid arthritis. Only in-frame clones appear in the TCRdb table, and some are missing; sequencing was by immunoSEQ multiplex PCR. This table has 20,000 to 25,000 clones, roughly 80% appearing once. Sequenced input: CD8+ T cells sorted from blood. The receptor source for this set is an adult with rheumatoid arthritis. Both conserved end residues are part of each CDR3. The order of the fields is V gene, D gene, J gene, clone size, CDR3 DNA, CDR3 protein. The D gene is left open where the match is weak. Clone size is shown for a subset of rows, as once, few, many or a class of expanded clone.

TRBV4-2	.	TRBJ1-1	few	TGTGCCAGCAGCCAAGATCTGGGGGTCCTGAACACTGAAGCTTTCTTT	CASSQDLGVLNTEAFF
TRBV6-5	.	TRBJ1-1	.	TGTGCCAGCACCTCCGAGACGGGCTTGAGTACTGAAGCTTTCTTT	CASTSETGLSTEAFF
TRBV4-1	.	TRBJ1-1	few	TGCGCCAGCCGTGGCGGGGCCAACACTGAAGCTTTCTTT	CASRGGANTEAFF
TRBV7-9	.	TRBJ1-6	.	TGTGCCAGCAGCACCCCTGAGGGGTCCAGTCATTCACCCCTCCACTTT	CASSTPEGSSHSPLHF
TRBV13	TRBD1	TRBJ2-7	.	TGTGCCAGCAGCTTAGAAGGACAGGGCTCCTACGAGCAGTACTTC	CASSLEGQGSYEQYF
TRBV7-9	.	TRBJ1-4	.	TGTGCCAGCAGCTTATCCGGTGGCAGGGTACATGAAAAACTGTTTTTT	CASSLSGGRVHEKLFF
TRBV12-5	TRBD1	TRBJ1-1	.	TGTGCTAGTCATCAGGGGGCTTCGAACACTGAAGCTTTCTTT	CASHQGASNTEAFF
TRBV25-1	TRBD1	TRBJ2-7	.	TGTGCCAGCAGTGACCCTACTGACAGGGACGAGCAGTACTTC	CASSDPTDRDEQYF
TRBV27	.	TRBJ2-7	once	TGTGCCAGCAGTCTCGACCGGAGCTCCTACGAGCAGTACTTC	CASSLDRSSYEQYF
TRBV9	.	TRBJ2-3	once	TGTGCCAGCAGCGTAGCGCAGGGCGGGGTAGATACGCAGTATTTT	CASSVAQGGVDTQYF
TRBV13	.	TRBJ1-2	.	TGTGCCAGCAGCTCGCAGACAGGAGCTAACTATGGCTACACCTTC	CASSSQTGANYGYTF
TRBV11-2	.	TRBJ1-4	.	TGTGCCAGCAGCCCGGGACCCGGAACTAATGAAAAACTGTTTTTT	CASSPGPGTNEKLFF
TRBV4-1	.	TRBJ2-3	once	TGCGCCAGCAGCCAAGATCTTCGGACTACCCTTGGGACAGATACGCAGTATTTT	CASSQDLRTTLGTDTQYF
TRBV6-4	TRBD1	TRBJ2-3	few	TGTGCCAGCAGCGAAGCGACAGGGGGGGGCACAGATACGCAGTATTTT	CASSEATGGGTDTQYF
TRBV7-3	.	TRBJ2-2	.	TGTGCCAGCAGCTCGGGAAATACAAACACCGGGGAGCTGTTTTTT	CASSSGNTNTGELFF
TRBV11-3	.	TRBJ2-7	.	TGTGCCAGCAGTCAAACTCCAGGGGCTACCAACGAGCAGTACTTC	CASSQTPGATNEQYF
TRBV5-6	.	TRBJ1-1	.	TGTGCCAGCAGATCCGGTTGGGGGCGGGAGACTGAAGCTTTCTTT	CASRSGWGRETEAFF
TRBV2	TRBD1	TRBJ2-1	.	TGTGCCAGCAGTGAAGAGTTACAGGGGGCTTACAATGAGCAGTTCTTC	CASSEELQGAYNEQFF
TRBV12-5	.	TRBJ2-7	.	TGTGCTAGTGGCCCTAACTCCTACGAGCAGTACTTC	CASGPNSYEQYF
TRBV5-1	.	TRBJ2-3	.	TGCGCCAGCAGCTCGCGGGCACAAGCGGGGACAACAGATACGCAGTATTTT	CASSSRAQAGTTDTQYF
TRBV14	.	TRBJ2-5	.	TGTGCCAGCAGCCGGGGGTACGAGACCCAGTACTTC	CASSRGYETQYF
TRBV21-1	.	TRBJ1-2	once	TGTGCCAGCAAAACGGAGGGAGGTCGGAGGGATGGCTACACCTTC	CASKTEGGRRDGYTF
TRBV2	.	TRBJ1-2	.	TGTGCCAGCAGTGGGGCAGGACCTAACTATGGCTACACCTTC	CASSGAGPNYGYTF
TRBV5-6	.	TRBJ2-1	.	TGTGCCAGCAGGTATCAGGGAACCTACAATGAGCAGTTCTTC	CASRYQGTYNEQFF
TRBV6-1	TRBD1	TRBJ1-1	.	TGTGCCAGCAGTGAAGCGGACAGGGGTTCCACTGAAGCTTTCTTT	CASSEADRGSTEAFF
TRBV19	TRBD1	TRBJ2-7	.	TGTGCCAGTAGTTTGGGACAGGGGTTCTCCGAGCAGTACTTC	CASSLGQGFSEQYF
TRBV13	TRBD2	TRBJ2-7	.	TGTGCCAGCAGCTCCTCTGGGATGGCGGGGGGGCTGAGCTCCTACGAGCAGTACTTC	CASSSSGMAGGLSSYEQYF
TRBV10-1	.	TRBJ2-1	.	TGCGCCAGCAGTGATTCCCCTAGGAACCCCGACAATGAGCAGTTCTTC	CASSDSPRNPDNEQFF
TRBV7-9	.	TRBJ1-1	.	TGTGCCAGCAGCTCGACAGGAGACAACACTGAAGCTTTCTTT	CASSSTGDNTEAFF
TRBV6-5	.	TRBJ2-1	.	TGTGCCAGCAGTCAGGGGAGCTCCTACAATGAGCAGTTCTTC	CASSQGSSYNEQFF
TRBV6-6	TRBD1	TRBJ2-2	.	TGTGCCAGCTCCCGGGACAGGACCGGGGAGCTGTTTTTT	CASSRDRTGELFF
TRBV5-5	TRBD1	TRBJ2-2	.	TGTGCCAGCAGCTTTCGGTTGACAGGGGGCGAAGGGTCCGGGGAGCTGTTTTTT	CASSFRLTGGEGSGELFF
TRBV7-9	TRBD2	TRBJ2-3	.	TGTGCCAGCAGCTTCCCTAGCGGGGGGGCAATTTTCGTAGATACGCAGTATTTT	CASSFPSGGAIFVDTQYF
TRBV6-5	.	TRBJ2-2	.	TGTGCCAGCAGTTACTCGATGGGACCAAACACCGGGGAGCTGTTTTTT	CASSYSMGPNTGELFF
TRBV19	TRBD1	TRBJ1-2	.	TGTGCCAGTTCCCCGGACAGGGTCTATGGCTACACCTTC	CASSPDRVYGYTF
TRBV10-3	TRBD2	TRBJ2-1	.	TGTGCCATCAGTGATAGCGGGGTACGCTCCTACAATGAGCAGTTCTTC	CAISDSGVRSYNEQFF
TRBV4-2	TRBD2	TRBJ2-2	.	TGTGCCAGCAGCCAAGACTTCCCAAGTGGGGGCGGGGGGCCGAACACCGGGGAGCTGTTTTTT	CASSQDFPSGGGGPNTGELFF
TRBV9	.	TRBJ2-5	.	TGTGCCAGCAGCGTGTCGGGGTCCCAAGAGACCCAGTACTTC	CASSVSGSQETQYF
TRBV6-5	TRBD1	TRBJ2-7	few	TGTGCCAGCAGTCCCCCGGGACAGGATGGTAACGAGCAGTACTTC	CASSPPGQDGNEQYF
TRBV13	.	TRBJ1-2	.	TGTGCCAGCAGTAAGATTCTCAGGAAGACTAACTATGGCTACACCTTC	CASSKILRKTNYGYTF
TRBV4-2	.	TRBJ1-1	few	TGTGCCAGCAGCCAAGATCGGTACACTGAAGCTTTCTTT	CASSQDRYTEAFF
TRBV2	.	TRBJ1-1	.	TGTGCCAGCAGTGACATCCGAGGGGAGGGTAGGAACACTGAAGCTTTCTTT	CASSDIRGEGRNTEAFF
TRBV27	TRBD1	TRBJ2-7	once	TGTGCCAGCAGTTATCGGGACAGGGGTTACTACGAGCAGTACTTC	CASSYRDRGYYEQYF
TRBV12-5	TRBD1	TRBJ2-1	.	TGTGCTAGTGGTCCGGACAGGGGGCTACCTAGCTCCTACAATGAGCAGTTCTTC	CASGPDRGLPSSYNEQFF
TRBV2	TRBD2	TRBJ2-5	.	TGTGCCAGCAGTGAGACTAGCGGGGGGGCTGAGACCCAGTACTTC	CASSETSGGAETQYF
TRBV4-2	TRBD2	TRBJ2-7	few	TGTGCCAGCAGCCAAGTATCGGTACTAGCGGCCTACGAGCAGTACTTC	CASSQVSVLAAYEQYF
TRBV2	.	TRBJ1-3	few	TGTGCCAGCAGTGCCCTCTCTGGAAACACCATATATTTT	CASSALSGNTIYF
TRBV4-3	.	TRBJ1-1	.	TGCGCCAGCAGCCACCGAGGGACATCGAACACTGAAGCTTTCTTT	CASSHRGTSNTEAFF
TRBV7-9	TRBD1	TRBJ1-2	.	TGTGCCAGCAGCGACAGGACAGGGGAGTATGGCTACACCTTC	CASSDRTGEYGYTF
TRBV6-4	.	TRBJ2-1	.	TGTGCCAGCAGTGACTCCCTTACTGATTACAATGAGCAGTTCTTC	CASSDSLTDYNEQFF
TRBV5-1	TRBD1	TRBJ2-5	.	TGCGCCAGCAGCGGGGGACAGGGCGGTAAAGAGACCCAGTACTTC	CASSGGQGGKETQYF
TRBV15	.	TRBJ2-2	.	TGTGCCACCAGCACTCGACCAGCCACCGGGGAGCTGTTTTTT	CATSTRPATGELFF
TRBV11-2	.	TRBJ1-5	.	TGTGCCAGCAGCTTATATTCCGACCAGCCCCAGCATTTT	CASSLYSDQPQHF
TRBV13	.	TRBJ1-1	few	TGTGCCAGCAGCCACGGGGGATGGAACACTGAAGCTTTCTTT	CASSHGGWNTEAFF
TRBV29-1	.	TRBJ1-1	.	TGCAGCGTCCAGGACGGGACCGGGACTGAAGCTTTCTTT	CSVQDGTGTEAFF
TRBV6-4	.	TRBJ2-3	.	TGTGCCAGCACAGATACGCAGTATTTT	CASTDTQYF
TRBV25-1	.	TRBJ2-1	.	TGTGCCAGCAGCCCGGGGTTAAACAATGAGCAGTTCTTC	CASSPGLNNEQFF